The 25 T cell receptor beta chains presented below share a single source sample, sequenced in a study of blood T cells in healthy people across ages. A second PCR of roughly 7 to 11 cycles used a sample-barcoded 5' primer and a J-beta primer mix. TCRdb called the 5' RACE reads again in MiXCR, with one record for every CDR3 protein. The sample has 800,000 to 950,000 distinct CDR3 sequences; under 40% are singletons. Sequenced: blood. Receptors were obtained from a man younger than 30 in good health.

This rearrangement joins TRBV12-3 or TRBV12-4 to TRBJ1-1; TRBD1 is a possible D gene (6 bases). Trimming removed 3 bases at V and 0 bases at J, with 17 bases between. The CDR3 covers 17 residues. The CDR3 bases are TGTGCCAGCAGTTTGGACTTTGTCAGGGGCCTGAACACTGAAGCTTTCTTT. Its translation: CASSLDFVRGLNTEAFF.

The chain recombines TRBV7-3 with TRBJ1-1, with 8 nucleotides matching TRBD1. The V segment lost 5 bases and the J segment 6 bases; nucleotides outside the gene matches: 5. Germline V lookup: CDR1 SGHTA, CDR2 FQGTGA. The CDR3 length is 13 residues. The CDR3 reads CASSLGQGSEAFF. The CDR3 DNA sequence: TGTGCCAGCAGCCTCGGACAGGGTTCTGAAGCTTTCTTT.

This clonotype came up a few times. In DNA form, the CDR3 reads TGTGCCAGCAGCTTAGTGGTGGATAGCAATCAGCCCCAGCATTTT. Protein: CASSLVVDSNQPQHF. This chain connects TRBV7-2 to TRBJ1-5, with D unresolved. The CDR3 covers 15 residues. V was clipped by 1 base and J by 0 bases, with 7 bases between them. Germline V CDR1 and CDR2: SGHTA, FQGNSA.

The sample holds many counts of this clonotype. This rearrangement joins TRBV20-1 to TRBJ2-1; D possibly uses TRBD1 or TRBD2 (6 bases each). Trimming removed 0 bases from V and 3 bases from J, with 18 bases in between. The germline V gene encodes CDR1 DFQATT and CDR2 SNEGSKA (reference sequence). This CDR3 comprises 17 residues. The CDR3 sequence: CSARDLGGGQGYNEQFF. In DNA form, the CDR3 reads TGCAGTGCTAGAGATCTAGGAGGGGGGCAGGGCTACAATGAGCAGTTCTTC.

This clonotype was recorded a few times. Here the CDR3 reads CSASGPASYEQYF. Here the CDR3 DNA reads TGCAGTGCTAGCGGACCGGCGTCCTACGAGCAGTACTTC. This chain connects TRBV20-1 to TRBJ2-7; no clear D. This CDR3 is 13 amino acids long. From germline, CDR1 is DFQATT and CDR2 SNEGSKA (reference sequence). V was trimmed by 3 bases and J by 1 base, leaving 10 bases between them.

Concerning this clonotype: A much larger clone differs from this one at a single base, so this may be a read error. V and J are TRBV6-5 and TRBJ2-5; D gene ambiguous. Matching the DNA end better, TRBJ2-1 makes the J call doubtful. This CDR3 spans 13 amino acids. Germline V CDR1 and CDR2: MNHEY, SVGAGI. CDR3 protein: CASSYEYQETQFF. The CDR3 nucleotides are TGTGCCAGCAGTTACGAGTACCAAGAGACCCAGTTCTTC.

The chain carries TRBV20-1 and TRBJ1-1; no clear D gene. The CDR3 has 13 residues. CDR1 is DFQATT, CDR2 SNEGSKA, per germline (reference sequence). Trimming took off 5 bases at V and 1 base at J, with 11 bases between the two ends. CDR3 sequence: CSAVSRANTEAFF. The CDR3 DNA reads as TGCAGTGCTGTAAGTAGAGCGAACACTGAAGCTTTCTTT.

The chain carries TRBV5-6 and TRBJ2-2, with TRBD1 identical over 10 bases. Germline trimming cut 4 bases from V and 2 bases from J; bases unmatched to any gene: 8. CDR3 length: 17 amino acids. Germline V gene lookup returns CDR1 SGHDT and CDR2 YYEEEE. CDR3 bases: TGTGCCAGCAGCCGCCTAGGGACAGGGGACAACACCGGGGAGCTGTTTTTT. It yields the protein CASSRLGTGDNTGELFF.

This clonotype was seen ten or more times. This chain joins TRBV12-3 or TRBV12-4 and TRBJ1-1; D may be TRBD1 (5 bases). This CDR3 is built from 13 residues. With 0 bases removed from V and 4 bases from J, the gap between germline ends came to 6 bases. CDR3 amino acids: CASSLAGGTEAFF. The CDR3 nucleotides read TGTGCCAGCAGTTTAGCGGGGGGCACTGAAGCTTTCTTT.

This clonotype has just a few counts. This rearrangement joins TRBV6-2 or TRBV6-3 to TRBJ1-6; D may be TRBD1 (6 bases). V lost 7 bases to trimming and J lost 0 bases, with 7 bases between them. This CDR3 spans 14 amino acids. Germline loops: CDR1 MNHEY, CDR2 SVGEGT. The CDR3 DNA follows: TGTGCCAGCACGACAGGCTCCTATAATTCACCCCTCCACTTT. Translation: CASTTGSYNSPLHF.

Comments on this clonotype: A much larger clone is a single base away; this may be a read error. CDR3 coding DNA: TGTGCCAGCTCGTACTTTCACAATGAGCAGTACTTC. Translating gives CASSYFHNEQYF. V and J are TRBV12-3 or TRBV12-4 and TRBJ2-7; D uncertain. The CDR3 has 12 amino acids. Trimming took off 8 bases at V and 7 bases at J, with 15 bases between the two ends.

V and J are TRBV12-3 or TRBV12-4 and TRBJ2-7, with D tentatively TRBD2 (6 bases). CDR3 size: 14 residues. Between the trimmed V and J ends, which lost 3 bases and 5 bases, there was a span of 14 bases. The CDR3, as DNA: TGTGCCAGCAGTTTGTACGGAGGGGTGAACGAGCAGTACTTC. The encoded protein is CASSLYGGVNEQYF.

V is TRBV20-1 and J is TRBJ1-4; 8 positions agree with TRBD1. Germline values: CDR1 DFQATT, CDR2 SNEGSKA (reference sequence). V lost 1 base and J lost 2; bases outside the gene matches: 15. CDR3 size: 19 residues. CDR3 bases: TGCAGTGCTAGAGCATGGACAGGGCTACAACCGGACACTAATGAAAAACTGTTTTTT. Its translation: CSARAWTGLQPDTNEKLFF.

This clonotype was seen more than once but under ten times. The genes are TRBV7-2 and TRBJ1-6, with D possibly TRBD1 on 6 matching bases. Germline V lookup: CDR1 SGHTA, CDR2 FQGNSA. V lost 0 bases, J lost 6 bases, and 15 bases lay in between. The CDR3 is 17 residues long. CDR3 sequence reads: CASSLATNRQANSPLHF. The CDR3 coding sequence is TGTGCCAGCAGCTTAGCGACCAATCGACAGGCTAATTCACCCCTCCACTTT.

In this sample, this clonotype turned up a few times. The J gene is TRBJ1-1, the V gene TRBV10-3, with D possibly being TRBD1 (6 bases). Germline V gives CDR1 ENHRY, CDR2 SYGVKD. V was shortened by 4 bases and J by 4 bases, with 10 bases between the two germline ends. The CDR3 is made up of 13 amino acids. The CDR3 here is CAISVQGFTEAFF. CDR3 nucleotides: TGTGCCATCAGTGTACAGGGTTTCACTGAAGCTTTCTTT.

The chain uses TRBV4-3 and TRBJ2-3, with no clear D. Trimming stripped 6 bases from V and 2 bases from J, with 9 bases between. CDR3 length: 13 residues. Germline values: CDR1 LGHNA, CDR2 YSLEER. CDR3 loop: CASSKDVTDTQYF. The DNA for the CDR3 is TGCGCCAGCAGTAAGGACGTCACAGATACGCAGTATTTT.

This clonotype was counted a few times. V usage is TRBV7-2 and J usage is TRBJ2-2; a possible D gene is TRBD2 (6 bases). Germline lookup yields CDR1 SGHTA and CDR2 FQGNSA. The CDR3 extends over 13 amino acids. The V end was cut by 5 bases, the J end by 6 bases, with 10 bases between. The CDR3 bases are TGTGCCAGCAGCCGGGACTCTCCCGGGGAGCTGTTTTTT. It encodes CASSRDSPGELFF.

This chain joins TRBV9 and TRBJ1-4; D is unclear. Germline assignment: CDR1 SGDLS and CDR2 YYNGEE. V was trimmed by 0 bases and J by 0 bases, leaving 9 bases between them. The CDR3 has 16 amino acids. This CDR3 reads CASSVGQATTNEKLFF. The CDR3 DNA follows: TGTGCCAGCAGCGTAGGCCAGGCTACAACTAATGAAAAACTGTTTTTT. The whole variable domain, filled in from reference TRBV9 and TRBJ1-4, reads DSGVTQTPKHLITATGQRVTLRCSPRSGDLSVYWYQQSLDQGLQFLIQYYNGEERAKGNILERFSAQQFPDLHSELNLSSLELGDSALYFCASSVGQATTNEKLFFGSGTQLSVL.

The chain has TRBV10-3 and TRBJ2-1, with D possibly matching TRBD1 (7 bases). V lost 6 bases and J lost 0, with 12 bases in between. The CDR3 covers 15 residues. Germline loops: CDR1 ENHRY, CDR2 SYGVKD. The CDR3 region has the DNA TGTGCCATCAGGGAGGGGGCCAGCTCCTACAATGAGCAGTTCTTC. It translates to CAIREGASSYNEQFF.

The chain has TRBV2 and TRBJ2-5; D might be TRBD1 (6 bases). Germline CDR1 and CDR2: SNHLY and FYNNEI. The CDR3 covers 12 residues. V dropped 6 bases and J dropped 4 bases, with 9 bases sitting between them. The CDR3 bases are TGTGCCAGCAGCAGGGGTATAGAGACCCAGTACTTC. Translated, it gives CASSRGIETQYF.

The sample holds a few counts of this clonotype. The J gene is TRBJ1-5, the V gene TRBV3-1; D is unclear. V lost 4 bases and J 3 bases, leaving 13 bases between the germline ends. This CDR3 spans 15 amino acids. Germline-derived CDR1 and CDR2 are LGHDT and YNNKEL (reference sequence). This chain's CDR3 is CASSLQARPNQPQHF. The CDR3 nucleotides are TGTGCCAGCAGCCTCCAAGCTCGGCCCAATCAGCCCCAGCATTTT. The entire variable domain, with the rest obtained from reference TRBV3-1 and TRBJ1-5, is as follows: DTAVSQTPKYLVTQMGNDKSIKCEQNLGHDTMYWYKQDSKKFLKIMFSYNNKELIINETVPNRFSPKSPDKAHLNLHINSLELGDSAVYFCASSLQARPNQPQHFGDGTRLSIL.

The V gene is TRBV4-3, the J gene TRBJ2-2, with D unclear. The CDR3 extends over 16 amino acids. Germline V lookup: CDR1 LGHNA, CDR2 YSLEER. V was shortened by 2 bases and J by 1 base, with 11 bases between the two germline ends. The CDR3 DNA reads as TGCGCCAGCAGCCAAAGACTTGGGATGAACACCGGGGAGCTGTTTTTT. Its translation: CASSQRLGMNTGELFF.

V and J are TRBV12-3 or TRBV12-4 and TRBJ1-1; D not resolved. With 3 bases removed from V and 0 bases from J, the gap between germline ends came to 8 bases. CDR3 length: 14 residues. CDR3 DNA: TGTGCCAGCAGTTTTGGAAACATGAACACTGAAGCTTTCTTT. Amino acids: CASSFGNMNTEAFF.

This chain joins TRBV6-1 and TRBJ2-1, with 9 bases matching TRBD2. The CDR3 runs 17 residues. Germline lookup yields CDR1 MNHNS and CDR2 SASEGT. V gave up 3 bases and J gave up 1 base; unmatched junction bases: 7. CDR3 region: CASSDRRLAGSYNEQFF. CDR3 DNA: TGTGCCAGCAGTGATAGGCGGCTAGCGGGGTCCTACAATGAGCAGTTCTTC.

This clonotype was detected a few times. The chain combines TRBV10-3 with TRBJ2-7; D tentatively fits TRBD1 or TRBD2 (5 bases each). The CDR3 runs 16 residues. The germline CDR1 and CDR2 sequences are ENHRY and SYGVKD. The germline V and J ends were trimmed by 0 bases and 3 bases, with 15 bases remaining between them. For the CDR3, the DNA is TGTGCCATCAGTGAGTCGGGGGAAGGGGCTAGCTACGAGCAGTACTTC. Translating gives CAISESGEGASYEQYF.